Following are 13 T cell receptor beta chains from one sample sequenced in a study of control samples from healthy donors and cancer patients. The method was immunoSEQ multiplex PCR; TCRdb's version includes in-frame clones alone and lacks a portion of them. The sample includes about 100,000 clones, about 92% of them seen just once. The sample comprised blood. The receptor source for this set is a man between 18 and 29 years old in good health.

This chain uses TRBV18 with TRBJ2-7; TRBD1 matches 7 bases. This CDR3 is built from 16 residues. CDR1 KGHSH and CDR2 LQKENI come from the germline V gene. V dropped 5 bases and J dropped 2; count of bases not matched to a gene: 12. The chain's CDR3 is CASSIRTGLLAYEQYF. The DNA of the CDR3 is TGTGCCAGCTCAATACGGACAGGCCTGTTAGCCTACGAGCAGTACTTC.

The V gene is TRBV7-9, the J gene TRBJ1-1, with D maybe TRBD1 (6 bases). This CDR3 has 17 amino acids. V lost 6 bases, J lost 4 bases, and 24 bases lay in between. The germline V gene encodes CDR1 SEHNR and CDR2 FQNEAQ (reference sequence). The CDR3 is CASSHNRGRQAGTEAFF. CDR3 nucleotide sequence: TGTGCCAGCAGTCATAACCGGGGGCGACAAGCGGGCACTGAAGCTTTCTTT.

The genes are TRBV11-2 and TRBJ2-7, with D possibly matching TRBD2 (5 bases). The germline V and J ends were trimmed by 5 bases and 2 bases, with 10 bases remaining between them. The germline V gene has CDR1 SGHAT and CDR2 FQNNGV. This CDR3 has 13 amino acids. In DNA form, the CDR3 reads TGTGCCAGCAGCCCCCCGGGGACCTACGAGCAGTACTTC. This encodes CASSPPGTYEQYF.

DNA of the CDR3: TGTGCCAGCAGAAACGGGGCTAACACCGGGGAGCTGTTTTTT. This translates into CASRNGANTGELFF. J is TRBJ2-2 and V is TRBV27, with D possibly being TRBD1 or TRBD2 (5 bases each). The length of the CDR3 is 14 residues. CDR1 and CDR2 from the germline V gene are MNHEY and SMNVEV (reference sequence). V was pared by 6 bases and J by 2 bases, with 10 bases between.

This chain connects TRBV2 to TRBJ1-6; 7 bases line up with TRBD1. V lost 7 bases, J lost 4 bases, and 13 bases stayed unmatched. The CDR3 is made up of 17 amino acids. The germline CDR1 and CDR2 sequences are SNHLY and FYNNEI. The CDR3 DNA reads as TGTGCCAGCAACGGGGACAGAGGGCCGGGGTATAATTCACCCCTCCACTTT. Translating gives CASNGDRGPGYNSPLHF.

J is TRBJ1-5 and V is TRBV10-2; 10 bases agree with TRBD1. Germline V CDR1 and CDR2: WSHSY, SAAADI. V trimming: 7 bases; J trimming: 7 bases; junction bases outside the gene matches: 4. The CDR3 covers 13 residues. CDR3 protein: CASTGTGEQPQHF. CDR3 in DNA: TGCGCCAGCACCGGGACAGGGGAACAGCCCCAGCATTTT.

This clone has only a few counts. The chain joins TRBV30 to TRBJ1-5; D might be TRBD1 (6 bases). The V end lost 1 base, the J end lost 3 bases, and 7 bases lay between the germline ends. This CDR3 comprises 13 residues. Germline V gene lookup returns CDR1 GTSNPN and CDR2 SVGIG (reference sequence). CDR3 in amino acids: CAWSGQVNQPQHF. CDR3 bases: TGTGCCTGGAGTGGACAGGTCAATCAGCCCCAGCATTTT.

V usage is TRBV6-5 and J usage is TRBJ2-7; TRBD1 matches 9 bases. V shed 6 bases, J shed 12 bases, and the junction held 3 bases outside the gene matches. There are 10 residues in the CDR3. Germline CDR1 is MNHEY and CDR2 is SVGAGI. The CDR3 DNA sequence: TGTGCCAGCAGCCTGGACAGGGGGTACTTC. Translation gives CASSLDRGYF.

The chain is built from TRBV9 and TRBJ2-1, with 12 nucleotides matching TRBD2. CDR1 is SGDLS and CDR2 is YYNGEE in the germline V gene. J gave up 8 bases and V 4 bases, and 7 bases lay outside the gene matches. The CDR3 is 15 residues long. CDR3 sequence: CASSILAGGWDEQFF. CDR3 nucleotide sequence: TGTGCCAGCAGCATCCTAGCGGGAGGGTGGGATGAGCAGTTCTTC.

The table lists this clone with a count of one. This chain uses TRBV29-1 with TRBJ2-7, with 8 bases identical to TRBD1. Looked up from germline, CDR1 is SQVTM and CDR2 is ANQGSEA. V shed 3 bases and J 1 base; nucleotides not matched to a gene: 8. The CDR3 covers 15 residues. The CDR3 spells CSVEGRTGSSYEQYF. The CDR3 region has the DNA TGCAGCGTTGAGGGGCGGACAGGGTCGTCCTACGAGCAGTACTTC.

The table lists this clone with a count of one. This sequence joins TRBV6-6 and TRBJ1-2, with D perhaps TRBD1 (5 bases). V lost 3 bases and J lost 1, with 12 bases in between. CDR3 length equals 15 residues. Germline CDR1 MNHNY, CDR2 SVGAGI (reference sequence). For the CDR3, the DNA is TGTGCCAGCAGTTATGGGACCCTTTATAACTATGGCTACACCTTC. Translated: CASSYGTLYNYGYTF.

The chain couples TRBV6-5 to TRBJ1-6; D remains ambiguous. The germline V and J ends were trimmed by 2 bases and 8 bases, with 13 bases remaining between them. The length of the CDR3 is 15 residues. Germline assignment: CDR1 MNHEY and CDR2 SVGAGI. This CDR3 reads CASSYSLSLDSPLHF. CDR3 nucleotides: TGTGCCAGCAGTTACAGCTTATCATTGGATTCACCCCTCCACTTT.

This clone was counted a single time. The CDR3 region is CASSLGRATEAFF. The CDR3 coding sequence is TGTGCCAGCAGCTTGGGTAGGGCCACTGAAGCTTTCTTT. The chain carries TRBV11-3 and TRBJ1-1; no firm D call. Germline V CDR1 and CDR2: SGHNT, YENEEA. Between the trimmed V and J ends, which lost 3 bases and 4 bases, there was a span of 9 bases. The CDR3 sequence is 13 residues long.